This entry concerns a single TCR beta chain. These data are taken from a study of blood T cell repertoires in COVID-19. Study-level information: T cells, B-cell-depleted T cells, or PBMCs provided the cDNA or gDNA that served as material.

The CDR3 covers 13 residues. Trimming left V 5 bases short and J 9 bases short, with 14 bases between. From germline, CDR1 is SGHTA and CDR2 FQGTGA. In the source study's methods: Researchers report that nucleated cell counts were estimated from reference gene primer amplification. TCRdb's copy holds only in-frame clones and misses some; the assay was immunoSEQ multiplex PCR. V and J calls and clone size come straight from that table; D and trimming were deduced from the DNA. The sample includes more than 250,000 clones, roughly 84% seen only once; the top ten take 1%. Sequencing was performed on peripheral blood. This chain links TRBV7-3 with TRBJ2-1; maybe TRBD2 (5 bases). This clonotype was sampled from a man aged 50 or older with active or convalescent COVID-19. This CDR3 is CASSQGLALEQFF. The CDR3 coding sequence is TGTGCCAGCAGCCAAGGACTGGCACTTGAGCAGTTCTTC. The variable domain in full, completed from reference TRBV7-3 and TRBJ2-1, reads GAGVSQTPSNKVTEKGKYVELRCDPISGHTALYWYRQSLGQGPEFLIYFQGTGAADDSGLPNDRFFAVRPEGSVSTLKIQRTERGDSAVYLCASSQGLALEQFFGPGTRLTVL.